The entry below gives a single TCR beta chain sequence along with its context. Some clones are missing from TCRdb's copy, which holds only in-frame ones; the method was immunoSEQ multiplex PCR. Of roughly 150,000 clones in the sample, about 90% were seen once. These data originate in a study of T cell responses to AZD1222 COVID-19 vaccine. Per germline, CDR1 DFQATT and CDR2 SNEGSKA (reference sequence). With 0 bases removed from V and 14 bases from J, the gap between germline ends came to 13 bases. This CDR3 region has 11 residues. Source: peripheral blood, taken 28 days after the second AZD1222 dose. The chain uses TRBV20-1 and TRBJ1-2; D not certain. The sequence was obtained from an adult who received the AZD1222 COVID-19 vaccine. The CDR3 here is CSARDPHLGTF. The CDR3 bases are TGCAGTGCTAGAGACCCCCATCTGGGAACCTTC.